This TCR beta chain was recovered during a study of control samples from healthy donors and cancer patients. V was pared by 11 bases and J by 1 base, with 13 bases between. The V gene's germline CDR1 is KGHDR and CDR2 SFDVKD. The CDR3 extends over 14 amino acids. This table comes from immunoSEQ multiplex PCR, and its TCRdb copy is limited to in-frame clones, with some not included. The profile shows some 51,000 clones, 88% of them singletons. The sequencing input was blood. This clonotype was obtained from a man in his fifties in good health. The rearrangement links TRBV24-1 to TRBJ1-4, with D perhaps matching TRBD1 (6 bases). The DNA of the CDR3 is TGTGCCAACTGGCTACAGGGAACTAATGAAAAACTGTTTTTT. This gives the protein CANWLQGTNEKLFF.